The clone carrying this T cell receptor (beta chain) was picked up many times. The ends were cut back, 3 bases at V and 8 bases at J, with 14 bases in the middle. Germline V gene data show CDR1 as LGHDT and CDR2 as YNNKEL (reference sequence). The CDR3 spans 15 residues. Time point defined: newly diagnosed GD, antithyroid drugs for less than 3 months. Construction of the TCR library relied on RNA isolated from PBMCs. Clinicians diagnosed Graves' disease using American Thyroid Association guidelines. The data stem from a study of regulatory T cells in long-lasting Graves disease. Relying on iRepertoire HTBI primers and Arm-PCR of CDR3 regions, the team built TCR beta libraries. TCRdb redid the calling of the multiplex PCR reads with MiXCR, one entry per CDR3 protein. The sample has roughly 320,000 distinct CDR3 sequences, over 15% seen once. This sample was also put to use in a study of T cells in Graves' hyperthyroidism and ophthalmopathy. That source notes: A 13 V-J signature model discriminated ophthalmopathy versus stable hyperthyroidism.

This clonotype was obtained from a middle-aged man with Graves disease. Sequenced here: peripheral blood mononuclear cells (PBMCs), sampled at new diagnosis, from a patient treated with antithyroid drugs. The chain recombines TRBV3-1 with TRBJ1-6, with a tentative D call TRBD1 (5 bases). The CDR3 sequence is CASSHAKRGDSPLHF. CDR3 sequence (DNA): TGTGCCAGCAGCCACGCAAAAAGGGGAGATTCACCCCTCCACTTT.